This entry is about one TCR beta chain. The antigen is unknown. The sample comes from a study of blood T cells in healthy people across ages. Study-level findings and limits: Diversity of TCR beta per million T cells declined in a roughly linear way with age. Bulk PBMC profiling left naive and antigen-experienced comparisons inconclusive.

This CDR3 region has 14 residues. Trimming removed 5 bases from V and 5 bases from J; junction bases left unmatched: 8. The second PCR ran roughly 7 to 12 cycles with a sample-barcoded 5' primer and J-beta primers. TCRdb recomputed calls from the 5' RACE reads with MiXCR, one row per CDR3 protein. The sample yields roughly 1,100,000 distinct CDR3 sequences, less than 25% seen once. This same sample was also part of a study on T cells of mothers and their children. As that study records: The entire RNA extract went into cDNA synthesis at about 1.5 ug per 15 ul.

Material: blood. This chain connects TRBV12-3 or TRBV12-4 to TRBJ1-2; TRBD1 matches 7 bases. The TCR was taken from a girl aged 2-15 years in good health. The CDR3 loop reads CASSQGTAGYGYTF. CDR3 nucleotides: TGTGCCAGCAGTCAGGGGACAGCGGGGTATGGCTACACCTTC.